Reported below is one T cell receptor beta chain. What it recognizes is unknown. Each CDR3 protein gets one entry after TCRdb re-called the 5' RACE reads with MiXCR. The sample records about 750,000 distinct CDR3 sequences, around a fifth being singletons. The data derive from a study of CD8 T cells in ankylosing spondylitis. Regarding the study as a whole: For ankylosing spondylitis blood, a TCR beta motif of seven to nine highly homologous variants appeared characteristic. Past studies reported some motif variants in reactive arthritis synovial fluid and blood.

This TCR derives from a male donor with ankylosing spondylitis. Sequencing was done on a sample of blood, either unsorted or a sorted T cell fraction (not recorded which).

The CDR3 here is CAARLSTSGELFF. Written as DNA, the CDR3 is TGTGCCGCCCGACTGTCTACCTCCGGGGAGCTGTTTTTT. The rearrangement links TRBV27 to TRBJ2-2; D is unclear. This CDR3 is built from 13 residues. Trimming shortened V by 11 bases and J by 6 bases, and 16 bases separated the two germline ends. Germline assignment: CDR1 MNHEY and CDR2 SMNVEV (reference sequence).